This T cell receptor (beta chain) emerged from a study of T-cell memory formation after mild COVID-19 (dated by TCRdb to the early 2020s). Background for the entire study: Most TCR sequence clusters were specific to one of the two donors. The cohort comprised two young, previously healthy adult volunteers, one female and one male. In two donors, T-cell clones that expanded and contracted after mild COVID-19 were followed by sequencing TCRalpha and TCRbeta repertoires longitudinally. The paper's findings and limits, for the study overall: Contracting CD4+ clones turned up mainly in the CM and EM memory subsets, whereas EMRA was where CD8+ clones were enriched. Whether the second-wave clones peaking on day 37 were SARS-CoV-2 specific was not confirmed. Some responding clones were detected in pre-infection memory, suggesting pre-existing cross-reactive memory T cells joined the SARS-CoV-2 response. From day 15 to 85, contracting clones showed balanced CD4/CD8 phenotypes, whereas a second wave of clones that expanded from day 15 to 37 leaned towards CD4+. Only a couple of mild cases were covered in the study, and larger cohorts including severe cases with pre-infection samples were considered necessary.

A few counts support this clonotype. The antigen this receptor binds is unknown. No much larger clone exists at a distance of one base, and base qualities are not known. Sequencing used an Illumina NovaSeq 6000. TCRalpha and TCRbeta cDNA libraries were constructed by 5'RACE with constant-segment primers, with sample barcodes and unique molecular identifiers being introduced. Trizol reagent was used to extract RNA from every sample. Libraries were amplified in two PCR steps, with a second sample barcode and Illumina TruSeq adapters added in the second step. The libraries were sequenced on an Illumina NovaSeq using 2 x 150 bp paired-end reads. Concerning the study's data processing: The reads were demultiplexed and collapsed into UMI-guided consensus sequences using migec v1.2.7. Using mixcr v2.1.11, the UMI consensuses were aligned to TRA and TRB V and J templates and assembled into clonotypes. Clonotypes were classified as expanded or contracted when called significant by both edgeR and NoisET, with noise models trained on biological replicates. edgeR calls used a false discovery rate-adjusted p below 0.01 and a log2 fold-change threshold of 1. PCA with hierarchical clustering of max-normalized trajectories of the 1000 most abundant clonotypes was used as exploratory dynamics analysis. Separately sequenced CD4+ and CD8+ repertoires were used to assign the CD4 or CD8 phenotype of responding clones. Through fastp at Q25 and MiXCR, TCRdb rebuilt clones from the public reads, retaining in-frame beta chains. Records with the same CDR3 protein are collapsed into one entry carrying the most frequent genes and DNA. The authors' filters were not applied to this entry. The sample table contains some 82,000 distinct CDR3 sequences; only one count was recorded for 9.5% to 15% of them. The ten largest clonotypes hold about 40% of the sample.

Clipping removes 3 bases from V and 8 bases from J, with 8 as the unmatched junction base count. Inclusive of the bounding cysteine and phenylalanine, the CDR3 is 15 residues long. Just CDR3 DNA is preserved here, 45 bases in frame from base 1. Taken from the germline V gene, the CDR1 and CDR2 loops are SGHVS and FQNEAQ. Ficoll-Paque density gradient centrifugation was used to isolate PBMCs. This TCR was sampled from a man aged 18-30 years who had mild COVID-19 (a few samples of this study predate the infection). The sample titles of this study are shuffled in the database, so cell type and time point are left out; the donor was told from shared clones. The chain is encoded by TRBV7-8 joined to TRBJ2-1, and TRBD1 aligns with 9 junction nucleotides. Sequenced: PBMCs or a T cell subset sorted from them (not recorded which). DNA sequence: TGTGCCAGCAGCTTGGTAGGGACAGGGTTCGATGAGCAGTTCTTC. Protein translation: CASSLVGTGFDEQFF.